The clone carrying this TCR beta chain was picked up many times. Each CDR3 protein is one row after TCRdb ran MiXCR on the 5' RACE reads. This sample has over 50,000 distinct CDR3 sequences, with less than 14% found just once. The germline CDR1 and CDR2 sequences are SNHLY and FYNNEI. V was clipped by 4 bases and J by 3 bases; unmatched bases: 15. The CDR3 spans 18 residues. This record belongs to a study of early T cells in non-severe SARS-CoV-2 infection. The chain combines TRBV2 with TRBJ2-3, with 8 bases matching TRBD2. The sequence was collected from an adult who was a healthcare worker with PCR-confirmed SARS-CoV-2 infection or an uninfected control (not recorded which). The sample consisted of whole blood. DNA for the CDR3: TGTGCCAGCAGTGTGGGCCTCATCGCGGGGGGAAGGACAGATACGCAGTATTTT. Translation: CASSVGLIAGGRTDTQYF.